These T cell receptor beta chains were read from a single sample in a study of identical twins. TCRdb re-derived calls from the 5' RACE reads in MiXCR, one entry per CDR3 protein. Found here are approximately 1.8 million distinct CDR3 sequences, about 30% of them singletons; the top ten hold over 0.25%. The sequencing input was cord blood. The receptors stem from a newborn girl in good health. The CDR3 runs from the conserved cysteine through the conserved F or W. The order of the fields is D gene, V gene, clone size, J gene, CDR3 DNA, CDR3 protein. A D gene is named only where the DNA matches it firmly. The listing skips clone size in some rows; elsewhere it reads once, few, many or a size class.

-	TRBV10-3	few	TRBJ2-2	TGTGCCATCAGTGAGACCGGTCCGAACACCGGGGAGCTGTTTTTT	CAISETGPNTGELFF
-	TRBV3-1	-	TRBJ2-5	TGTGCCAGCAGCCAAGAGCCCCTCCAAGAGACCCAGTACTTC	CASSQEPLQETQYF
-	TRBV29-1	-	TRBJ2-3	TGCAGCGTTGAAGATTTTGTTAGGAGCAACACAGATACGCAGTATTTT	CSVEDFVRSNTDTQYF
-	TRBV29-1	-	TRBJ2-1	TGCAGCGTTGAAGATGAACGGCGGGGCCCCTACAATGAGCAGTTCTTC	CSVEDERRGPYNEQFF
-	TRBV7-9	-	TRBJ1-2	TGTGCCAGCACCCCTTATACGCAGAATGGCTACACCTTC	CASTPYTQNGYTF
TRBD1	TRBV7-9	-	TRBJ1-1	TGTGCCAGCAGGCAGGGGACAGTTGAAGCTTTCTTT	CASRQGTVEAFF
-	TRBV29-1	-	TRBJ1-4	TGCAGCGTTGAAGATGGGGGGGCTAATGAAAAACTGTTTTTT	CSVEDGGANEKLFF
-	TRBV2	many	TRBJ1-2	TGTGCCAGCAGTGTGGGAACAGTCTATGGCTACACCTTC	CASSVGTVYGYTF
TRBD1	TRBV10-1	few	TRBJ2-1	TGCGCCAGCAGTTACAGGACAGGGCACAATGAGCAGTTCTTC	CASSYRTGHNEQFF
-	TRBV5-1	few	TRBJ2-2	TGCGCCAGCAGCTTATCATTAGACACCGGGGAGCTGTTTTTT	CASSLSLDTGELFF
-	TRBV28	-	TRBJ1-2	TGTGCCAGCAGTTTAGCGAGAAGTTCCTATGGCTACACCTTC	CASSLARSSYGYTF
-	TRBV28	-	TRBJ2-7	TGTGCCAGCAGTTTTTGGAGGGAGGCCCACGAGCAGTACTTC	CASSFWREAHEQYF
-	TRBV11-2	few	TRBJ2-1	TGTGCCAGCAGCTTAATGGCGGATTACAATGAGCAGTTCTTC	CASSLMADYNEQFF